This T cell receptor (beta chain) stems from a study of blood T cell repertoires in COVID-19. Whole-study context: Spain, Italy and the United States supplied samples that represented acute and convalescent COVID-19. PBMCs, B-cell-depleted T cells, or T cells were the source of the cDNA or gDNA that made up the material.

V lost 0 bases to trimming and J lost 6 bases; unmatched junction nucleotides: 10. The CDR3 totals 18 residues. Germline assignment: CDR1 SEHNR and CDR2 FQNEAQ (reference sequence). Original processing notes: Estimation of nucleated cell counts relied on the amplification of reference gene primers. Profiled with immunoSEQ multiplex PCR; TCRdb holds only in-frame clones, not every one. V, J and clone size are those of that table, while D and trimming were read from the DNA. The sample holds over 110,000 clones, roughly 79% seen once. The TCR was taken from a human donor in a cohort sampled during active COVID-19. V usage is TRBV7-9 and J usage is TRBJ2-7; 14 bases fit TRBD2. Material for sequencing was peripheral blood. In DNA form, the CDR3 reads TGTGCCAGCAGCTTAGCGACTAGCGGGAGGGCCCGGTTCGTCGAGCAGTACTTC. This sequence encodes CASSLATSGRARFVEQYF.